Described below is a single T cell receptor (beta chain) sequence and its context. Antigen: not known. This specimen belongs to a study of regulatory T cells in long-lasting Graves disease. Study-wide findings and caveats: TRBV28, TRBJ1-2 and TRBJ2-5 were segments that persistent disease favored.

Arm-PCR of CDR3 regions and iRepertoire HTBI primers were used to build TCR beta libraries. TCRdb ran MiXCR on the multiplex PCR reads and lists one entry per CDR3 protein. Found here are 400,000 to 500,000 distinct CDR3 sequences, under 25% of them singletons; the top ten hold approximately 14%. Germline loops: CDR1 MNHNS, CDR2 SASEGT. V was shortened by 8 bases and J by 1 base, with 17 bases between the two germline ends. The CDR3 length is 15 residues. As for time point: persistent/refractory GD, antithyroid drugs over 5 years with positive TRAb. PBMCs were the source of the RNA used for TCR sequencing.

This sequence joins TRBV6-1 and TRBJ1-1; D may be TRBD1 (6 bases). The specimen was peripheral blood mononuclear cells (PBMCs), collected when the disease was refractory, from a patient treated with antithyroid drugs. This TCR was sampled from a female donor with Graves disease. CDR3 residues: CASLNRRGANTEAFF. The CDR3 coding sequence is TGTGCCAGCCTAAATCGTAGGGGGGCGAACACTGAAGCTTTCTTT.